This T cell receptor (beta chain) is from a study of a mutant IDH1 vaccine in newly diagnosed glioma. Study-level information: In weeks 1, 3, 5, 7, 11, 15, 19 and 23, patients were immunized, eight times in all. The initiation of vaccination occurred 4-6 weeks after radiotherapy alone, or with temozolomide cycles. Beforehand, treatment had been radiotherapy, temozolomide, or both; the majority received both.

As to time point: week 5, during vaccination. In every dose of vaccine, 300 ug of mutant IDH1 20-mer peptide was given alongside topical imiquimod. Donors had new WHO grade 3 or 4 IDH1-mutant, ATRX-lost astrocytomas. Sequencing was performed with immunoSEQ multiplex PCR; in TCRdb, only in-frame clones are kept and a portion is missing. Among about 59,000 clones listed, around 89% were seen once. The CDR3 is 17 residues long. The V end lost 0 bases, the J end lost 3 bases, and 18 bases lay between the germline ends. Germline CDR1 GTSNPN, CDR2 SVGIG (reference sequence). Notes on this clone: Antigen specificity is unknown.

The source material was PBMCs, sampled from a glioma patient whose treatment included an IDH1 peptide vaccine. The chain has TRBV30 and TRBJ1-3; D is unresolved. The clonotype comes from a woman aged 35 to 49 with glioma. The CDR3 is CAWSVLFPGIGGNTIYF. In DNA, the CDR3 is TGTGCCTGGAGTGTACTGTTTCCCGGGATAGGTGGAAACACCATATATTTT.